This TCR beta chain comes out of a study of control samples from healthy donors and cancer patients. This clone is a singleton in its sample. Deletions cut 0 bases from V and 2 bases from J, with 16 bases between. The CDR3 length is 17 residues. CDR1 and CDR2 (germline): MNHEY, SVGEGT. Repertoires were generated with immunoSEQ multiplex PCR, while TCRdb's copy carries only in-frame clones and drops some. The sample contains about 63,000 clones, 75% to 85% of which appear only once. What was sequenced was blood. The chain links TRBV6-2 or TRBV6-3 to TRBJ1-2; the D gene is possibly TRBD1 (5 bases). The clonotype was recovered from a man between 35 and 55 years old in good health. As DNA, the CDR3 is TGTGCCAGCAGTTACTCGGGCAGGGAGGTCGTCAACTATGGCTACACCTTC. This translates into CASSYSGREVVNYGYTF.